Listed below are T cell receptor beta chains from one sample, sequenced in a study of tumor-infiltrating lymphocytes in primary liver carcinoma. TCRdb ran MiXCR on the multiplex PCR reads and lists one entry per CDR3 protein. Of fewer than 400,000 distinct CDR3 sequences in the sample, almost 60% are singletons; the top ten hold about 17%. Sequenced sample: peripheral blood. These receptors were obtained from a woman aged 25 to 39 with primary liver carcinoma and hepatitis B virus infection. The CDR3 runs from the conserved cysteine through the conserved F or W. The order of the fields is V gene, J gene, clone size, D gene, CDR3 length, CDR3 DNA, CDR3 protein. A D gene is named only where the DNA matches it firmly. Clone size is given for some rows only: seen once, a few or many times, or a class if the clone is expanded.

v_gene: TRBV7-9; j_gene: TRBJ2-2; abundance: .; d_gene: .; len: 13; CDR3nt: TGTGCCAGCAGCTCCCGTATTACCGGGGAGCCGTTTTTT; CDR3aa: CASSSRITGEPFF
v_gene: TRBV29-1; j_gene: TRBJ2-1; abundance: many; d_gene: .; len: 12; CDR3nt: TGCAGCGTTGGAATCAGATACAATGAGCAGTTCTTC; CDR3aa: CSVGIRYNEQFF
v_gene: TRBV11-2; j_gene: TRBJ2-3; abundance: many; d_gene: TRBD2; len: 14; CDR3nt: TGTGCCAGCAGCTTAGCTGCGGGAGTGGATACGCAGTATTTT; CDR3aa: CASSLAAGVDTQYF
v_gene: TRBV6-2/TRBV6-3; j_gene: TRBJ2-7; abundance: .; d_gene: .; len: 13; CDR3nt: TGTGCCAGCAGACTAGTGGGGACCTACGAGCAGTACTTC; CDR3aa: CASRLVGTYEQYF
v_gene: TRBV23-1; j_gene: TRBJ2-1; abundance: .; d_gene: .; len: 13; CDR3nt: TGCGCCAGCAGTCAGGCCAGACACAATGAGCAGTTCTTC; CDR3aa: CASSQARHNEQFF
v_gene: TRBV7-9; j_gene: TRBJ2-3; abundance: .; d_gene: TRBD1; len: 13; CDR3nt: TGTGCCAGCAGCTTAGGCCAGGGGGAATCGCAGTATTTT; CDR3aa: CASSLGQGESQYF
v_gene: TRBV7-9; j_gene: TRBJ2-3; abundance: once; d_gene: TRBD2; len: 16; CDR3nt: TGTGCCAGCAGCCGAGCGGGGGGAACCGACACAGATACGCAGTATTTT; CDR3aa: CASSRAGGTDTDTQYF
v_gene: TRBV6-5; j_gene: TRBJ1-2; abundance: few; d_gene: .; len: 14; CDR3nt: TGTGCCAGCAGTTACTCCGCGGGAAACTATGGCTACGCCTTT; CDR3aa: CASSYSAGNYGYAF
v_gene: TRBV4-1; j_gene: TRBJ2-1; abundance: .; d_gene: .; len: 13; CDR3nt: TGCGCCAGTAGTTACGACTCCAACAATGAGCAGTTCTTC; CDR3aa: CASSYDSNNEQFF
v_gene: TRBV5-6; j_gene: TRBJ2-5; abundance: .; d_gene: TRBD1; len: 15; CDR3nt: TGTGCCAGCAGCTTCCAGGGGGCTCCCCAAGAGACCCAGTACTTC; CDR3aa: CASSFQGAPQETQYF
v_gene: TRBV11-2; j_gene: TRBJ2-1; abundance: .; d_gene: .; len: 16; CDR3nt: TGTGCCAGCAGCTTAGATCTGACACCGACCTACAATGAGCAGTTCTTC; CDR3aa: CASSLDLTPTYNEQFF
v_gene: TRBV16; j_gene: TRBJ1-2; abundance: once; d_gene: .; len: 17; CDR3nt: TGTGCCAGCAGCCAAAGGCGGGCAGGGGCTAAATTTGATGGCTACACCTTC; CDR3aa: CASSQRRAGAKFDGYTF
v_gene: TRBV4-1; j_gene: TRBJ1-4; abundance: .; d_gene: .; len: 13; CDR3nt: TGCGCCAGCAGCTACCGAGACCGTCTACGGTCGTTTTTT; CDR3aa: CASSYRDRLRSFF
v_gene: TRBV7-8; j_gene: TRBJ2-3; abundance: .; d_gene: .; len: 14; CDR3nt: TGTGCCAGCAGCTTTCTTGCGGGCGCAGATACGCAGTATTTT; CDR3aa: CASSFLAGADTQYF
v_gene: TRBV4-1; j_gene: TRBJ2-7; abundance: .; d_gene: TRBD1; len: 14; CDR3nt: TGCGTCAGCAGCCAGACAGGGGGTAGAGACGAGCAGTACTTC; CDR3aa: CVSSQTGGRDEQYF
v_gene: TRBV16; j_gene: TRBJ2-7; abundance: .; d_gene: .; len: 13; CDR3nt: TGTGCCAGCAGCCAATCCACCCAATACGAGCAGTACTTC; CDR3aa: CASSQSTQYEQYF
v_gene: TRBV6-2/TRBV6-3; j_gene: TRBJ2-1; abundance: .; d_gene: TRBD2; len: 20; CDR3nt: TGTGCCAGCAGTTACAGTCAGACCCGGATAGCGGGAGATGTCTACAATGAGCAATTCTTC; CDR3aa: CASSYSQTRIAGDVYNEQFF
v_gene: TRBV6-2/TRBV6-3; j_gene: TRBJ2-6; abundance: .; d_gene: .; len: 19; CDR3nt: TGTGCCAGCAGTCACCCAAGGAGAGGACCTCACTCTGGGGCCAACGTCCTGACTTTC; CDR3aa: CASSHPRRGPHSGANVLTF
v_gene: TRBV6-5; j_gene: TRBJ2-5; abundance: .; d_gene: .; len: 13; CDR3nt: TGTGCCAACAGTGGGCACCAACAAGAGACCCAGTACTTC; CDR3aa: CANSGHQQETQYF
v_gene: TRBV6-2/TRBV6-3; j_gene: TRBJ1-1; abundance: few; d_gene: .; len: 14; CDR3nt: TGTGCCAGCAGTTACCGGGTTTCGCACACTGAAGCTTTCTTT; CDR3aa: CASSYRVSHTEAFF
v_gene: TRBV10-1; j_gene: TRBJ2-7; abundance: .; d_gene: .; len: 13; CDR3nt: TGCGCCAGCAGTGAGGTGAAGGGAGGCGAGCAGTACTTC; CDR3aa: CASSEVKGGEQYF
v_gene: TRBV5-4; j_gene: TRBJ2-1; abundance: many; d_gene: TRBD2; len: 16; CDR3nt: TGTGCCAGCAGCGCCGGGACTAGCGGGAGAATAGATGAGCAGTTCTTC; CDR3aa: CASSAGTSGRIDEQFF
v_gene: TRBV7-9; j_gene: TRBJ1-2; abundance: once; d_gene: .; len: 16; CDR3nt: TGTGCCAGCGGCTTACCGTCCCGAGGCCAGACGAATGGCTACACCTTC; CDR3aa: CASGLPSRGQTNGYTF
v_gene: TRBV11-2; j_gene: TRBJ2-7; abundance: many; d_gene: .; len: 15; CDR3nt: TGTGCCAGCAGCTTAGGGGGCAGGGTCGGGGACGAGCAGTACTTC; CDR3aa: CASSLGGRVGDEQYF
v_gene: TRBV10-1; j_gene: TRBJ1-1; abundance: many; d_gene: TRBD1; len: 15; CDR3nt: TGCGCCAGCAGTGAGTCTCAGGGGGTTCACACTGAAGCTTTCTTT; CDR3aa: CASSESQGVHTEAFF
v_gene: TRBV4-2; j_gene: TRBJ2-1; abundance: once; d_gene: TRBD2; len: 14; CDR3nt: TGTGCCAGCAGCGTAGCGGGAGCCAGAGATGAGCAGTTCTTC; CDR3aa: CASSVAGARDEQFF
v_gene: TRBV12-3/TRBV12-4; j_gene: TRBJ2-3; abundance: many; d_gene: .; len: 14; CDR3nt: TGTGCCAGCAGTTCTAGCGTTGGGACAGATACGCAGTATTTT; CDR3aa: CASSSSVGTDTQYF
v_gene: TRBV11-1; j_gene: TRBJ2-2; abundance: .; d_gene: TRBD1; len: 18; CDR3nt: TGTGCCAGCAGCTCCACGGACAGGGTAGGGGTTGGACCCGGGGAGCTGGTTTTT; CDR3aa: CASSSTDRVGVGPGELVF
v_gene: TRBV10-3; j_gene: TRBJ2-1; abundance: .; d_gene: TRBD2; len: 14; CDR3nt: TGTGCCATCAGTGTCTCTTTAGCGGGAGCGGCGCAGTTCTTC; CDR3aa: CAISVSLAGAAQFF
v_gene: TRBV10-3; j_gene: TRBJ1-1; abundance: .; d_gene: .; len: 11; CDR3nt: TGTGTCATCAGGCAGGGCACTGAAGCTTTCTTT; CDR3aa: CVIRQGTEAFF
v_gene: TRBV6-5; j_gene: TRBJ2-5; abundance: once; d_gene: .; len: 15; CDR3nt: TGTGCCACCAGTCAGAACCGAGTAGCGGAAGAGACCCAGTACTTC; CDR3aa: CATSQNRVAEETQYF
v_gene: TRBV11-2; j_gene: TRBJ2-5; abundance: once; d_gene: .; len: 14; CDR3nt: TGTGCCAGTAGCCTCCCGAGTACGGCCAAGACCCAGTACTTC; CDR3aa: CASSLPSTAKTQYF
v_gene: TRBV9; j_gene: TRBJ1-6; abundance: .; d_gene: .; len: 14; CDR3nt: TGTGCCAGCAGCGTAGCGTCAGATTATTCACCCCTCCACTTT; CDR3aa: CASSVASDYSPLHF
v_gene: TRBV5-6; j_gene: TRBJ2-5; abundance: few; d_gene: .; len: 13; CDR3nt: TGTACCAGCAAGGATACAGGTGGTGAGACCCAGTACTTC; CDR3aa: CTSKDTGGETQYF
v_gene: TRBV28; j_gene: TRBJ2-1; abundance: .; d_gene: TRBD2; len: 15; CDR3nt: TGTGCCAGCAGGAAGCGGGGTTCAACCTACAATGAGCAGTTCTTC; CDR3aa: CASRKRGSTYNEQFF
v_gene: TRBV6-1; j_gene: TRBJ2-5; abundance: .; d_gene: TRBD1; len: 14; CDR3nt: TGTGCCAGCAGGAAGGACAGGGGGCGCGAGACCCAGCACTTC; CDR3aa: CASRKDRGRETQHF
v_gene: TRBV7-8; j_gene: TRBJ2-1; abundance: .; d_gene: .; len: 14; CDR3nt: TGTGCCAGCAGCGAAACGGGTGCCTACAATGAGCAGTTCTTC; CDR3aa: CASSETGAYNEQFF
v_gene: TRBV6-2/TRBV6-3; j_gene: TRBJ2-7; abundance: .; d_gene: .; len: 16; CDR3nt: TGTGCCAGCAGTTACGCGCCAACAGGGCCGGTCTACGAGCAGTACTTC; CDR3aa: CASSYAPTGPVYEQYF
v_gene: TRBV5-6; j_gene: TRBJ2-1; abundance: .; d_gene: .; len: 17; CDR3nt: TGTGCCAGCAGCGACCCAGGACAGATAAGCTCCTACGATGAGCAGTTCTTC; CDR3aa: CASSDPGQISSYDEQFF
v_gene: TRBV5-1; j_gene: TRBJ1-2; abundance: .; d_gene: .; len: 15; CDR3nt: TGCGCCAGCAGCTTGTCGTCCAGGTCAACCTATGGCTACACCTTC; CDR3aa: CASSLSSRSTYGYTF
v_gene: TRBV11-1; j_gene: TRBJ2-1; abundance: once; d_gene: TRBD2; len: 16; CDR3nt: TGTGCCAACAGCCCTACTGGCGGGAGGACCTACAATGAGCAGTTCTTC; CDR3aa: CANSPTGGRTYNEQFF
v_gene: TRBV10-1; j_gene: TRBJ1-6; abundance: many; d_gene: .; len: 13; CDR3nt: TGCGCCAGCAGTATCAGGACGGATTCACCCCTCCACTTT; CDR3aa: CASSIRTDSPLHF
v_gene: TRBV6-5; j_gene: TRBJ2-4; abundance: .; d_gene: TRBD1; len: 18; CDR3nt: TGTGCCAGCAGTTCCCCCGGGACAGGGGCAGGAGCCAAAAACATTCAGTACTTC; CDR3aa: CASSSPGTGAGAKNIQYF
v_gene: TRBV11-2; j_gene: TRBJ2-6; abundance: .; d_gene: TRBD1; len: 15; CDR3nt: TGTGCCAGTAGTTCGACAGGGGCTGGGGCCAACGTCCAGACTTTC; CDR3aa: CASSSTGAGANVQTF
v_gene: TRBV7-9; j_gene: TRBJ1-3; abundance: .; d_gene: .; len: 15; CDR3nt: TGTGCCAGCAGCTTCGGGGGAAAGGCTGGAAACACCATATATTTT; CDR3aa: CASSFGGKAGNTIYF